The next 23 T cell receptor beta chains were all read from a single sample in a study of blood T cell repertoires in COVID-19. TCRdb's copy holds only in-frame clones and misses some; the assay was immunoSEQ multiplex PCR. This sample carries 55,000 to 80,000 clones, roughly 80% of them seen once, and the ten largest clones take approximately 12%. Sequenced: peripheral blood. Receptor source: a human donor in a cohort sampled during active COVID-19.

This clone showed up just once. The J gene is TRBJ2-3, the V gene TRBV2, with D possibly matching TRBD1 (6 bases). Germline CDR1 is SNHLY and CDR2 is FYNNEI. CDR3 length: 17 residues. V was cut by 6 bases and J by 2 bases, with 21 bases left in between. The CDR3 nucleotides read TGTGCCAGCAGAGTTCAGACAGGAGTCGATTACACAGATACGCAGTATTTT. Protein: CASRVQTGVDYTDTQYF.

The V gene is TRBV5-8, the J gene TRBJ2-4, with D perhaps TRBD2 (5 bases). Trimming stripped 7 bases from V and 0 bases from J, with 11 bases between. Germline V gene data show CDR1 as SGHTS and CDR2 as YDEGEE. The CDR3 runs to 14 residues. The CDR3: CASRSGLAKNIQYF. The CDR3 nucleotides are TGTGCCAGCCGAAGCGGATTAGCCAAAAACATTCAGTACTTC.

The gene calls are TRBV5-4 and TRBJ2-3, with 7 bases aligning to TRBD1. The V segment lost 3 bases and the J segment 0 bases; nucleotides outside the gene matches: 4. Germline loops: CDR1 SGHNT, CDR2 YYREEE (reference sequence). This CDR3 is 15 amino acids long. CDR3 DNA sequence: TGTGCCAGCAGCTCGGACAGGAGTAGCACAGATACGCAGTATTTT. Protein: CASSSDRSSTDTQYF. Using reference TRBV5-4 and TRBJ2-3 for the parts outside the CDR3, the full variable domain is ETGVTQSPTHLIKTRGQQVTLRCSSQSGHNTVSWYQQALGQGPQFIFQYYREEENGRGNFPPRFSGLQFPNYSSELNVNALELDDSALYLCASSSDRSSTDTQYFGPGTRLTVL.

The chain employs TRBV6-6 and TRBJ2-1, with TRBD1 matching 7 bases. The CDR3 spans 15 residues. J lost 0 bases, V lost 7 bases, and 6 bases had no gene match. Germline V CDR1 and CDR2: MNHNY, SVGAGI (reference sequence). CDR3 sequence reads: CASTPWDSSYNEQFF. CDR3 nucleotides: TGTGCCAGCACTCCCTGGGACAGCTCCTACAATGAGCAGTTCTTC.

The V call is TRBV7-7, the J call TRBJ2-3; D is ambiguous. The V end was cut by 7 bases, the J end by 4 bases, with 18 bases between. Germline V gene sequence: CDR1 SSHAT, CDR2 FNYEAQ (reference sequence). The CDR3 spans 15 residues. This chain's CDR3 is CASTTNGELADTQYF. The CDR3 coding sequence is TGTGCCAGCACTACGAACGGAGAGTTGGCAGATACGCAGTATTTT.

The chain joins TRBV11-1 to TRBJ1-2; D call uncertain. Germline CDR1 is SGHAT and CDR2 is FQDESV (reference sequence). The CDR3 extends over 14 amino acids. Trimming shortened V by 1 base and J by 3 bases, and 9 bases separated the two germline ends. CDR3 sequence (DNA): TGTGCCAGCAGCTTAGGGCCCGGGGACTATGGCTACACCTTC. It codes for CASSLGPGDYGYTF. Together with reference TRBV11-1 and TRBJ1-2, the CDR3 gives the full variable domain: EAEVAQSPRYKITEKSQAVAFWCDPISGHATLYWYRQILGQGPELLVQFQDESVVDDSQLPKDRFSAERLKGVDSTLKIQPAELGDSAMYLCASSLGPGDYGYTFGSGTRLTVV.

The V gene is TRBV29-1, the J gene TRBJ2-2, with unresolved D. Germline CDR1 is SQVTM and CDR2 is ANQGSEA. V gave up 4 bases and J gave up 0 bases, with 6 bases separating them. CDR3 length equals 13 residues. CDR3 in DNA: TGCAGCGTTGCCCTTACGAACACCGGGGAGCTGTTTTTT. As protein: CSVALTNTGELFF.

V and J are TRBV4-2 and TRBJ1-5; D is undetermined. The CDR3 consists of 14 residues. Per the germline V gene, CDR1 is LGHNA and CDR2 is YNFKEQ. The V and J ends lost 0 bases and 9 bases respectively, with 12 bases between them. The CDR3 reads CASSQEMRVRPQHF. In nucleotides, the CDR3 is TGTGCCAGCAGCCAAGAGATGCGAGTGAGGCCCCAGCATTTT.

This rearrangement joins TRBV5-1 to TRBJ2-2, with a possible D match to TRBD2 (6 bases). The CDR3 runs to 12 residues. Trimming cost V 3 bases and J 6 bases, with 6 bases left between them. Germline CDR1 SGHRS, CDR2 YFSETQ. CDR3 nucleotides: TGCGCCAGCAGCTCGGGGGCCGGGGAGCTGTTTTTT. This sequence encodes CASSSGAGELFF.

The CDR3 sequence: CASSLGLSNQPQHF. CDR3 bases: TGTGCCAGCAGCTTGGGGCTTAGCAATCAGCCCCAGCATTTT. This rearrangement joins TRBV5-6 to TRBJ1-5; D not certain. The CDR3 is 14 amino acids. V was trimmed by 0 bases and J by 0 bases, leaving 4 bases between them. Germline CDR1 SGHDT, CDR2 YYEEEE.

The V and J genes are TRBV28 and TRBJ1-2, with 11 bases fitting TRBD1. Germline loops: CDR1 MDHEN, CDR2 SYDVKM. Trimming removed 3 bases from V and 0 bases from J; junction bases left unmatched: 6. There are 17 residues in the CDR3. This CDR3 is CASSLPGQGAANYGYTF. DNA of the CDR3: TGTGCCAGCAGTTTGCCCGGACAGGGGGCGGCTAACTATGGCTACACCTTC.

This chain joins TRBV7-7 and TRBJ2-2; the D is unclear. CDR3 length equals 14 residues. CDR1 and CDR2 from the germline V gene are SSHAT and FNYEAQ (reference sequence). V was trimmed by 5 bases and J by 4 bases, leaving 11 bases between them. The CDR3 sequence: CASSPRSATGELFF. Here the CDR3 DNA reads TGTGCCAGCAGCCCGCGGTCCGCCACCGGGGAGCTGTTTTTT.

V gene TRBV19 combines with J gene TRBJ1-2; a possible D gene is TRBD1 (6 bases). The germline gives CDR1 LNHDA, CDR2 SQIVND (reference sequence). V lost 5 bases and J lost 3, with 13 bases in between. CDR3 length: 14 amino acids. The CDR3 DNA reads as TGTGCCAGTAGTCGGGGGGGCGAGGACTATGGCTACACCTTC. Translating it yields CASSRGGEDYGYTF.

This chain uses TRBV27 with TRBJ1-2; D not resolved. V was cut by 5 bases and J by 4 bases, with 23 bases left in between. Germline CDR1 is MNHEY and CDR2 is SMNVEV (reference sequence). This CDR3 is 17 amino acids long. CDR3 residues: CASSPRAPGSDIYGYTF. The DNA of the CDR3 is TGTGCCAGCAGTCCGAGGGCCCCCGGGAGCGATATCTATGGCTACACCTTC.

The CDR3 sequence is CASSLDQGNQPQHF. For the CDR3, the DNA is TGCGCCAGCAGCTTGGATCAGGGCAATCAGCCCCAGCATTTT. This sequence joins TRBV5-1 and TRBJ1-5; D is unresolved. V was shortened by 0 bases and J by 2 bases, with 6 bases between the two germline ends. The CDR3 sequence is 14 residues long. From germline, CDR1 is SGHRS and CDR2 YFSETQ.

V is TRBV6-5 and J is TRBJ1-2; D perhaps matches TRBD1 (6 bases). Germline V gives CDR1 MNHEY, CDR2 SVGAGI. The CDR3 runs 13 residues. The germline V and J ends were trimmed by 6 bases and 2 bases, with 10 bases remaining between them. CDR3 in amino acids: CASRTQGNYGYTF. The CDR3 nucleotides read TGTGCCAGCAGAACACAGGGAAACTATGGCTACACCTTC.

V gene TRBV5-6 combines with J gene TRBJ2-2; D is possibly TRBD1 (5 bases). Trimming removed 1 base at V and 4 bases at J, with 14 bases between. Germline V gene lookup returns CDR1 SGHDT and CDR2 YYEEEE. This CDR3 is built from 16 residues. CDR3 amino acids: CASSLKPRGLTGELFF. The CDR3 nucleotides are TGTGCCAGCAGCTTGAAGCCTAGGGGTCTCACCGGGGAGCTGTTTTTT. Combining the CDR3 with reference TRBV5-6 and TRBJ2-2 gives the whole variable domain DAGVTQSPTHLIKTRGQQVTLRCSPKSGHDTVSWYQQALGQGPQFIFQYYEEEERQRGNFPDRFSGHQFPNYSSELNVNALLLGDSALYLCASSLKPRGLTGELFFGEGSRLTVL.

CDR3 region: CASSPTGARNYGYTF. The CDR3, as DNA: TGTGCCAGCTCACCAACAGGGGCCCGTAACTATGGCTACACCTTC. The chain is built from TRBV18 and TRBJ1-2; 7 nucleotides agree with TRBD1. Germline CDR1 reads KGHSH; CDR2 reads LQKENI. This CDR3 comprises 15 residues. V dropped 2 bases and J dropped 1; count of bases not matched to a gene: 4. Supplemented by reference TRBV18 and TRBJ1-2, the full variable domain reads NAGVMQNPRHLVRRRGQEARLRCSPMKGHSHVYWYRQLPEEGLKFMVYLQKENIIDESGMPKERFSAEFPKEGPSILRIQQVVRGDSAAYFCASSPTGARNYGYTFGSGTRLTVV.

In DNA, the CDR3 is TGTGCCAGCAGTTTGAAGCGGGGGCCGACGGGGACCGGGGAGCTGTTTTTT. Translating it yields CASSLKRGPTGTGELFF. This chain connects TRBV27 to TRBJ2-2, with TRBD2 identical over 8 bases. The germline V gene has CDR1 MNHEY and CDR2 SMNVEV (reference sequence). This CDR3 spans 17 amino acids. J was trimmed by 5 bases and V by 3 bases; bases with no gene match: 11.

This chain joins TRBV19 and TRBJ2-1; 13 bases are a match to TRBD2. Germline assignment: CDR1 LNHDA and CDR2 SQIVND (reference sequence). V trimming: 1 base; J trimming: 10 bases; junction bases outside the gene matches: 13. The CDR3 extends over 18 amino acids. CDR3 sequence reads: CASSIVGLLAGGPGEQFF. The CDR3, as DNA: TGTGCCAGTAGTATAGTGGGGCTACTAGCGGGGGGGCCGGGAGAGCAGTTCTTC.

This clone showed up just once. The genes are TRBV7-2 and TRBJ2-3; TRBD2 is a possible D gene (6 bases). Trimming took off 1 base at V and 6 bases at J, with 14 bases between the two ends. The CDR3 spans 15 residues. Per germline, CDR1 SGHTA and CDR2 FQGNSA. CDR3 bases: TGTGCCAGCAGCTTAGAAGCGACTGCGGGGGATACGCAGTATTTT. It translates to CASSLEATAGDTQYF.

The CDR3 coding sequence is TGTGCCACCAGTGAACCCGGGACAGGGGCCAATCAGCCCCAGCATTTT. As protein: CATSEPGTGANQPQHF. V is TRBV24-1 and J is TRBJ1-5, with 10 bases lining up with TRBD1. J was trimmed by 3 bases and V by 4 bases; bases with no gene match: 5. The CDR3 has 16 amino acids. Per germline, CDR1 KGHDR and CDR2 SFDVKD.

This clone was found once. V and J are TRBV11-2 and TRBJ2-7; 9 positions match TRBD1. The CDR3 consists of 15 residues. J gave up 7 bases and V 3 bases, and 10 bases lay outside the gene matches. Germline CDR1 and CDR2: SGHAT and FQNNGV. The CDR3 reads CASSLHWTGEAEQYV. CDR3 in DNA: TGTGCCAGCAGCTTGCATTGGACAGGGGAGGCGGAGCAGTACGTC.